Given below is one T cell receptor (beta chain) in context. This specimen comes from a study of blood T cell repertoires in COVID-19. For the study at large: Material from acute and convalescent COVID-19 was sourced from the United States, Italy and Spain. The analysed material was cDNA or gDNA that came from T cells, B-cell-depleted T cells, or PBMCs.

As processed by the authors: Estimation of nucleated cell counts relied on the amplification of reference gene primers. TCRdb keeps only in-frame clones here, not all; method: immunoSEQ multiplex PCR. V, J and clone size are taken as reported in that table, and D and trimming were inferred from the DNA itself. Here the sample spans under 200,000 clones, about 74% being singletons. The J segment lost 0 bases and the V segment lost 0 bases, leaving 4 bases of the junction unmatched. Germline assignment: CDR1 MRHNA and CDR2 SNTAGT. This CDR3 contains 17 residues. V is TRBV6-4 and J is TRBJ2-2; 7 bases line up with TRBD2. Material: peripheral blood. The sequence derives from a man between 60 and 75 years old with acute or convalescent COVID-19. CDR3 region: CASSDSSLAANTGELFF. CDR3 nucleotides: TGTGCCAGCAGTGACTCCAGCCTAGCGGCGAACACCGGGGAGCTGTTTTTT.